This T cell receptor beta chain derives from a study of shared clonotypes between healthy human individuals (TCRdb year 2020). Context from the whole study: The cohort comprised a couple of women and a few men aged 18 to 49 years. For each donor, three plates each were used for CD4 naive and CD4 memory, two plates were used for CD8 naive, and one plate was used for CD8 memory. The study deeply sequenced blood TCR repertoires of five healthy adults to estimate repertoire size and the extent of clonotype sharing between individuals. Different laboratories and diverse techniques were used to prepare libraries and sequence TCR repertoires, to increase sequencing depth and limit assay-specific biases. Leukapheresis yielded between about 0.9 and 9.5 billion PBMCs per donor. The full study reports these points: Compared with non-shared clonotypes, clonotypes shared by all four sorted-subset donors had higher generation probabilities. Naive subsets generally had larger estimated clonotype richness than memory subsets did. Sampling was limited to blood, and TCR repertoires in tissue likely differ from TCR repertoires in blood. Incomplete sequencing was indicated by rarefaction of sorted-subset datasets, despite the large sequencing depth. When a few donors were compared, the shared fraction of clonotypes was around 5% for naive CD4, approximately 3.3% for naive CD8, about 2.5% for memory CD4, and less than 0.5% for memory CD8. Because the study included a small number of donors, the genetic and exposure-history diversity represented was limited. Based on pairwise subsampling, the degree of clonotype sharing among donors was expected to be affected by sequencing depth.

As regards this clone: This receptor's antigen is unknown. There are no base qualities to consult, and no much larger clone falls within one base.

TCR CDR3 regions were amplified from genomic DNA by multiplex PCR using the deep immunoSEQ assay. Extracted genomic DNA from each cell subset was distributed evenly across all wells of several immunoSEQ 96-well plates, and each plate was treated as a replicate. For sorted subsets, each replicate PCR was loaded with about 0.2 ug genomic DNA, equivalent to about 30,000 T cell genomes. Purified libraries were quantified with a Qubit 3.0 fluorometer, sized on a Bioanalyzer 2100, and re-quantified with the KAPA Library Quantification kit. Each immunoSEQ 96-well plate was sequenced on its own single-read 150-cycle Illumina NextSeq 550 flow cell. In the authors' own workflow: Because the immunoSEQ output held only junctional sequences and lacked quality scores, the filtering could not match the filtering applied to full-length reads. To assign V/J genes and CDR3, sequences were annotated using PyIR, a Python wrapper for IgBLAST v1.9, with IMGT germline references. Any read was removed if the V/J assignment was weak (E-value above 1e-6), the CDR3 was missing, or the read contained stop codons, out-of-frame junctions, or ambiguous translated residues. V3J clonotypes were defined as sequences sharing an identical inferred V gene, J gene, and CDR3 amino acid sequence. To compute the percentage overlap between repertoires, the number of shared unique clonotypes was divided by the size of the smaller repertoire. RTK rarefaction, the Chao1 estimator, and Recon v2.1 estimates of unobserved clonotypes were used to assess repertoire richness. OLGA was used to compute generation probabilities for all TCRbeta clonotypes that the gDNA method yielded from a handful of donors. TCRdb provides this immuneACCESS table in a form limited to in-frame rearrangements. Some clones are lacking; in checked studies, under half of them reflect an unresolved V gene, and why the rest are absent is not known. V and J calls plus clone size are reproduced from that table; the DNA served to infer D and trimming. The sample yields around 700,000 clones; roughly 94% were counted once. The ten largest clones capture approximately 25% of the sample.

CD8 naive samples consisted of CD45RO-negative cells that were positively selected for CCR7, yielding a CD45RA+CCR7+ population without TemRA cells. Donors were healthy HIV-negative adults with no recently reported acute infections or vaccinations. All donors were Caucasian adults living in Nashville, Tennessee, USA. Blood was obtained by leukapheresis, after which PBMCs were separated by Ficoll-Histopaque density gradient centrifugation and cryopreserved in liquid nitrogen vapor phase. Analytical flow cytometry was used to check the purity and quantity of each magnetically sorted T cell population. Genomic DNA was isolated from each sorted fraction and quantified by UV absorbance on a Nanodrop 2000c. Sequences were obtained from naive CD8+ T cells sorted from blood. The sample's cell subset or site, from its label and the paper: CD45RA+CCR7+. The source is a man in his thirties or forties in good health.

The CDR3 loop reads CASSQTGGNQPQHF. The nucleotide sequence reads as follows: TGTGCCAGCAGCCAAACAGGGGGCAATCAGCCCCAGCATTTT. The sequence links TRBV7-9 to TRBJ1-5; 7 middle bases align to TRBD1. Sequences SEHNR (CDR1) and FQNEAQ (CDR2) are obtained from the germline V gene (reference sequence). From its cysteine to its phenylalanine, the CDR3 spans 14 amino acids. CDR3 DNA is the only sequence kept; it has 42 bases, read in frame from the first base. Trimmed from V: 5 bases; trimmed from J: 2 bases; junction bases lacking a gene match: 3.